One and the same sample provided the 20 T cell receptor beta chains below, sequenced in a study of chemoradiotherapy in HPV16-positive cancers. Only in-frame clones appear in the TCRdb table, and some are missing; sequencing was by immunoSEQ multiplex PCR. The sample has approximately 8,000 clones, around 68% seen once. Sample collection was performed from a patient who underwent chemoradiotherapy. These receptors were taken from a human donor with HPV-associated anogenital cancer.

This clone was seen just once. The chain has TRBV27 and TRBJ2-1; perhaps TRBD2 as D (6 bases). The V gene's germline CDR1 is MNHEY and CDR2 SMNVEV (reference sequence). This CDR3 has 16 residues. Trimming pared 3 bases from V and 4 bases from J, leaving 16 bases between. The DNA of the CDR3 is TGTGCCAGCAGTTTGCTGGGTGGCGGGATTTACAATGAGCAGTTCTTC. Its translation: CASSLLGGGIYNEQFF.

The chain employs TRBV7-3 and TRBJ2-1; TRBD2 agrees at 8 bases. The CDR3 sequence is 16 residues long. Germline CDR1 SGHTA, CDR2 FQGTGA. The V and J ends lost 0 bases and 3 bases, in that order; junction bases with no gene match: 4. The CDR3 loop is CASSLTPAGVYNEQFF. The CDR3, as DNA: TGTGCCAGCAGCTTAACTCCAGCGGGGGTCTACAATGAGCAGTTCTTC.

The chain recombines TRBV19 with TRBJ1-2, with 9 positions matching TRBD1. CDR1 is LNHDA and CDR2 is SQIVND in the germline V gene (reference sequence). Germline trimming cut 10 bases from V and 3 bases from J; bases unmatched to any gene: 12. The CDR3 extends over 15 amino acids. The chain's CDR3 is CATSDRGTRDYGYTF. CDR3 DNA sequence: TGTGCCACTTCGGACAGGGGCACCCGGGACTATGGCTACACCTTC.

V gene TRBV11-2 combines with J gene TRBJ1-2; 8 bases align to TRBD1. The germline V gene encodes CDR1 SGHAT and CDR2 FQNNGV. CDR3 size: 14 residues. Trimming removed 1 base from V and 6 bases from J; junction bases left unmatched: 4. CDR3 in amino acids: CASSLVRGQDGYTF. The CDR3 region has the DNA TGTGCCAGCAGCTTAGTCAGGGGGCAGGATGGCTACACCTTC.

This clone was counted between two and nine times. The chain joins TRBV23-1 to TRBJ2-7, with D perhaps given as TRBD1 or TRBD2 (6 bases each). TRBV23-1 is an open reading frame whose function is uncertain. V was pared by 7 bases and J by 2 bases, with 18 bases between. The CDR3 sequence is 15 residues long. CDR3 nucleotide sequence: TGCGCCAGCAACCCAGGAGGGGGAGAGGCCTACGAGCAGTACTTC. This sequence encodes CASNPGGGEAYEQYF.

V gene TRBV13 combines with J gene TRBJ2-2; weak D call: TRBD2 (5 bases). Per the germline V gene, CDR1 is PRHDT and CDR2 is FYEKMQ (reference sequence). The CDR3 runs to 12 residues. V was trimmed by 7 bases and J by 6 bases, leaving 9 bases between them. The CDR3 DNA follows: TGTGCCAGCAACGGGGTCTCCGGGGAGCTGTTTTTT. Translating it yields CASNGVSGELFF.

V and J are TRBV4-1 and TRBJ2-1; the match to TRBD2 covers 8 bases. The CDR3 loop spans 19 amino acids. CDR1 MGHRA and CDR2 YSYEKL come from the germline V gene. V lost 4 bases, J lost 1 base, and 15 bases stayed unmatched. The chain's CDR3 is CASSLGEWSGRGSYNEQFF. The CDR3, as DNA: TGCGCCAGCAGCCTAGGGGAATGGAGCGGGAGAGGGTCCTACAATGAGCAGTTCTTC.

This chain connects TRBV21-1 to TRBJ1-6. TRBV21-1 represents a pseudogene. There are 15 residues in the CDR3. CDR3 amino acids: CASSKAQGSHSPLHF. As DNA, the CDR3 is TGTGCCAGCAGCAAAGCGCAAGGGAGTCATTCACCCCTCCACTTT.

The chain is built from TRBV4-3 and TRBJ1-1, with D tentatively TRBD1 (6 bases). V was clipped by 2 bases and J by 10 bases, with 11 bases between them. CDR1 and CDR2 from the germline V gene are LGHNA and YSLEER. The length of the CDR3 is 12 residues. CDR3 protein: CASSQPQGRAFF. CDR3 in DNA: TGCGCCAGCAGCCAACCACAGGGTAGAGCTTTCTTT.

The chain employs TRBV7-8 and TRBJ1-4, with TRBD1 matching 9 bases. With 5 bases clipped from V and 6 bases from J, the junction kept 4 bases outside the gene matches. This CDR3 has 14 residues. CDR1 is SGHVS, CDR2 FQNEAQ, per germline. CDR3 protein: CASSRDRVDEKLFF. CDR3 nucleotides: TGTGCCAGCAGCCGGGACAGGGTTGATGAAAAACTGTTTTTT.

This chain links TRBV5-1 with TRBJ2-2, with 8 bases identical to TRBD2. The CDR3 has 16 residues. V gave up 0 bases and J gave up 7 bases; unmatched junction bases: 8. The germline V gene has CDR1 SGHRS and CDR2 YFSETQ. CDR3 sequence: CASSLDTGGAGGELFF. For the CDR3, the DNA is TGCGCCAGCAGCTTGGACACCGGGGGGGCCGGCGGGGAGCTGTTTTTT.

The chain uses TRBV7-8 and TRBJ1-2; 7 positions agree with TRBD1. Germline V gene lookup returns CDR1 SGHVS and CDR2 FQNEAQ. This CDR3 is 13 amino acids long. V lost 5 bases, J lost 5 bases, and 5 bases stayed unmatched. The CDR3 sequence: CASSRRDSYGYTF. The CDR3 DNA reads TGTGCCAGCAGCCGCCGGGACAGTTATGGCTACACCTTC.

The rearrangement links TRBV6-1 to TRBJ2-7; 10 bases fit TRBD1. The trim removed 2 bases at V and 2 bases at J, leaving 3 bases unmatched. The CDR3 is made up of 15 amino acids. The germline CDR1 and CDR2 sequences are MNHNS and SASEGT. As DNA, the CDR3 is TGTGCCAGCAGTGAACGGACAGGGGGGGCCTACGAGCAGTACTTC. This sequence encodes CASSERTGGAYEQYF.

This clone was seen a few times. J is TRBJ2-5 and V is TRBV7-9; TRBD2 agrees at 7 bases. Germline V gene sequence: CDR1 SEHNR, CDR2 FQNEAQ (reference sequence). The CDR3 length is 16 residues. V dropped 0 bases and J dropped 2; count of bases not matched to a gene: 6. The CDR3 here is CASSLAGGGPQETQYF. Written as DNA, the CDR3 is TGTGCCAGCAGCTTAGCGGGGGGAGGGCCACAAGAGACCCAGTACTTC.

In nucleotides, the CDR3 is TGTGCCAGTAGTATAGGGGGGCAGGGGGAAGCTTTCTTT. Translated: CASSIGGQGEAFF. The rearrangement links TRBV19 to TRBJ1-1, with D perhaps TRBD1 (6 bases). Per the germline V gene, CDR1 is LNHDA and CDR2 is SQIVND (reference sequence). The CDR3 runs to 13 residues. Trimming took off 1 base at V and 8 bases at J, with 11 bases between the two ends.

The chain employs TRBV30 and TRBJ1-5; 12 bases map to TRBD1. The length of the CDR3 is 17 residues. The germline CDR1 and CDR2 sequences are GTSNPN and SVGIG (reference sequence). V was clipped by 0 bases and J by 2 bases; unmatched bases: 5. The CDR3 loop reads CAWSVGQGAFGNQPQHF. The DNA for the CDR3 is TGTGCCTGGAGTGTGGGACAGGGGGCATTCGGCAATCAGCCCCAGCATTTT.

This clone was picked up a small number of times. The V and J genes are TRBV2 and TRBJ1-3, with TRBD1 matching 7 bases. The CDR3 has 14 amino acids. V lost 6 bases, J lost 2 bases, and 4 bases stayed unmatched. In germline, CDR1 is SNHLY, CDR2 FYNNEI. The CDR3 nucleotides are TGTGCCAGCAGACCCGACAGGGCTGGAAACACCATATATTTT. Protein product: CASRPDRAGNTIYF.

The table lists this clone with a few counts. The V gene is TRBV5-3, the J gene TRBJ1-4; the match to TRBD1 covers 12 bases. TRBV5-3 is given ORF status, its function remaining uncertain. The V segment lost 5 bases and the J segment 6 bases; nucleotides outside the gene matches: 11. The CDR3 is 17 amino acids. The CDR3 loop is CARRGPGQGARDEKLFF. DNA of the CDR3: TGTGCCAGAAGGGGGCCGGGACAGGGGGCGCGTGATGAAAAACTGTTTTTT.

The chain is built from TRBV6-4 and TRBJ1-5; TRBD1 might be the D (5 bases). This CDR3 region has 15 residues. Germline V CDR1 and CDR2: MRHNA, SNTAGT. V lost 6 bases and J 0 bases, leaving 12 bases between the germline ends. CDR3 in amino acids: CASRNQGYSNQPQHF. The CDR3 DNA reads as TGTGCCAGCAGAAATCAGGGTTATAGCAATCAGCCCCAGCATTTT.

The chain couples TRBV7-9 to TRBJ2-3; 9 positions agree with TRBD2. Germline CDR1 and CDR2: SEHNR and FQNEAQ (reference sequence). Trimming cost V 3 bases and J 9 bases; bases outside gene matches: 10. The length of the CDR3 is 15 residues. The CDR3 sequence is CASSLTSGPTSTQYF. CDR3 coding DNA: TGTGCCAGCAGCTTGACTAGCGGACCCACAAGCACGCAGTATTTT.